These T cell receptor beta chains were read from a single sample in a study of cytomegalovirus exposure and HLA in healthy donors. Assay used: immunoSEQ multiplex PCR; TCRdb lists only in-frame clones, some missing. This sample carries more than 90,000 clones, less than 85% of them seen once, and the ten largest clones take 15% to 20%. The sequenced material came from PBMCs. These receptor sequences come from a man aged 45-65 years in good health and CMV-seropositive. Each CDR3 is given with its conserved first and last residue. D genes are given only for firm matches. Rows may omit the clone size; those that give it use once, few, many or a size class.

clone_size d_call j_call v_call cdr3_nt cdr3_aa
. TRBD2 TRBJ2-3 TRBV27 TGTGCCAGCAGATCTCGACTAGCGGGGGGGATGGATACGCAGTATTTT CASRSRLAGGMDTQYF
. . TRBJ1-1 TRBV15 TGTGCCACCAGCAGAGATCAGGGGACGGGGAACACTGAAGCTTTCTTT CATSRDQGTGNTEAFF
once TRBD1 TRBJ1-4 TRBV19 TGTGCCAGTAAAGGGGGAGGGACAGGTGAGGAGAAACTGTTTTTT CASKGGGTGEEKLFF
. . TRBJ1-2 TRBV4-1 TGCGCCAGCAGCGCAAACGCCTGGGGGGTTAACTATGGCTACACCTTC CASSANAWGVNYGYTF
. TRBD1 TRBJ1-4 TRBV5-1 TGCGCCAGCAGCTTGACCGGGACAGGGTATGAAAAACTGTTTTTT CASSLTGTGYEKLFF
. . TRBJ1-2 TRBV28 TGTGCCATCCCTGAGGGAGGTCAACACTCAGGCTACACCTTC CAIPEGGQHSGYTF
. . TRBJ2-2 TRBV5-1 TGCGCCAGCAGCCGCCTCGCGGCCCCCGGGGAGCTGTTTTTT CASSRLAAPGELFF
few . TRBJ2-7 TRBV11-2 TGTGCCAGCAGCTTTGGGGGGGCATACGAGCAGTACTTC CASSFGGAYEQYF
. . TRBJ2-1 TRBV5-1 TGCGCCAGCAGCTGGGACACCCCAGGCAATGAGCAGTTCTTC CASSWDTPGNEQFF
. TRBD1 TRBJ2-1 TRBV19 TGTGCCAGTAGCCCTACAGGGGGCGCGTCCTACAATGAGCAGTTCTTC CASSPTGGASYNEQFF
. . TRBJ1-3 TRBV6-6 TGTGCCAGCAGTACTCCCGGTTTCTCTGGAAACACCATATATTTT CASSTPGFSGNTIYF
few TRBD1 TRBJ1-2 TRBV6-6 TGTGCCAGCAGTTACACACGGACAGGGGTTTACTATGGCTACACCTTC CASSYTRTGVYYGYTF
. TRBD1 TRBJ1-2 TRBV27 TGTGCCAGCAGTTTAAGCTATCTGACAGGGAACTATGGCTACACCTTC CASSLSYLTGNYGYTF
. . TRBJ1-2 TRBV19 TGTGCCAGTAGTATTCTCGGCCACGACAATTATAACTATGGCTACACCTTC CASSILGHDNYNYGYTF
once . TRBJ2-1 TRBV19 TGTGCCAGTGCGGGGAACTACAATGAGCAGTTCTTC CASAGNYNEQFF
large . TRBJ2-3 TRBV6-1 TGTGCCAGCAGTGAAGGGATAGGGGGCACAGATACGCAGTATTTT CASSEGIGGTDTQYF
. TRBD1 TRBJ2-1 TRBV13 TGTGCCAGCAGCTCCTACAGGGGTAATGAGCAGTTCTTC CASSSYRGNEQFF
once TRBD1 TRBJ2-5 TRBV18 TGTGCCAGCTCACTCGGGACAGGCTACCAAGAGACCCAGTACTTC CASSLGTGYQETQYF
. . TRBJ1-2 TRBV2 TGTGCCAGCAGTGTTTGGAGGGGTGGCTACACCTTC CASSVWRGGYTF
. . TRBJ2-7 TRBV6-5 TGTGCCAGCAGTGGAACAGGCTACGAGCAGTACTTC CASSGTGYEQYF
. TRBD2 TRBJ2-5 TRBV9 TGTGCCAGCAGCGGGGATAGCGGGTCTGGGGAGACCCAGTACTTC CASSGDSGSGETQYF
. TRBD2 TRBJ2-3 TRBV27 TGTGCCAGCAGTTTAAGCGGGAGGGGCCCAGATACGCAGTATTTT CASSLSGRGPDTQYF
once . TRBJ2-1 TRBV10-3 TGTGCCATCAGTGAGTCGGCGGTGGAACTCAACAATGAGCAGTTCTTC CAISESAVELNNEQFF
. . TRBJ2-1 TRBV19 TGTGCCAGTAGTATAGTGCCGGGAGTGCACAATGAGCAGTTCTTC CASSIVPGVHNEQFF
. TRBD1 TRBJ2-7 TRBV5-4 TGTGCCAGCAGCTGGACAGGGGGCGTTTCCTACGAGCAGTACTTC CASSWTGGVSYEQYF
. . TRBJ2-3 TRBV18 TGTGCCAGCTCCCGGGGTCCAGATACGCAGTATTTT CASSRGPDTQYF
. . TRBJ2-7 TRBV10-1 TGCGCCAGCAGTGAGGGAGGGGACCCCTACGAGCAGTACTTC CASSEGGDPYEQYF
. TRBD2 TRBJ2-3 TRBV11-1 TGTGCCAGCGCGGGGGACGGCGATTTCGGAGATACGCAGTATTTT CASAGDGDFGDTQYF
. . TRBJ2-1 TRBV9 TGTGCCAGCAGCCCGACGCGGGCAAACAATGAGCAGTTCTTC CASSPTRANNEQFF
once . TRBJ1-4 TRBV7-9 TGTGCCAGCAGCTTACCCCAGGGGAAGGGAACTAATGAAAAACTGTTTTTT CASSLPQGKGTNEKLFF
. . TRBJ2-7 TRBV7-9 TGTGCCAGCAGCTTAGAGAGGAGCTCGTTAGAGCAGTACTTC CASSLERSSLEQYF
. . TRBJ1-4 TRBV6-1 TGTGCCAGCAGTGAAAATGGTCGGGTCAGAGGGATTTTT CASSENGRVRGIF
. TRBD2 TRBJ2-2 TRBV7-8 TGTGCCAGCAGCAGAGAGGCGGGGGGGTCGACCGGGGAGCTGTTTTTT CASSREAGGSTGELFF
. . TRBJ1-1 TRBV19 TGTGCCAGTACTCCAACCGACAGGCGCTACGCTGAAGCTTTCTTT CASTPTDRRYAEAFF
few . TRBJ2-7 TRBV5-6 TGTGCCAGCAGCGGAATCATTAGGGACAACTCCTACGAGCAGTACTTC CASSGIIRDNSYEQYF
. . TRBJ2-7 TRBV2 TGTGCCAGCAGGGAGGGGACAGTCGAGGGGTGGGAGCAGTACTTC CASREGTVEGWEQYF
. . TRBJ2-1 TRBV11-2 TGTGCCAGCAGCTCGAGAAGAGGCAGTATAAACAATGAGCAGTTCTTC CASSSRRGSINNEQFF
. TRBD1 TRBJ2-2 TRBV7-2 TGTGCCAGCAGCTTAGCAGACAGGGTGTATAACGGGGAGCTGTTTTTT CASSLADRVYNGELFF
few . TRBJ2-7 TRBV2 TGTGCCAGCAGTGAAATGGCAGGTGCCAGCGGAGGGGACGAGCAGTACTTC CASSEMAGASGGDEQYF
. . TRBJ1-1 TRBV28 TGTGCCAGCAGTTCCTTTACCGGCAGGGACACTGAAGCTTTCTTT CASSSFTGRDTEAFF
few . TRBJ2-2 TRBV5-4 TGTGCCAGCAGCTTGGGGGCGGGACCCGGGGAGCTGTTTTTT CASSLGAGPGELFF
. TRBD1 TRBJ1-5 TRBV7-8 TGTGCCAGCAGAGGGACAGCCAATCAGCCCCAGCATTTT CASRGTANQPQHF
. TRBD2 TRBJ2-1 TRBV7-2 TGTGCCAGCAGCTTTGGGGGGGGGATTTACAATGAGCAGTTCTTC CASSFGGGIYNEQFF
. TRBD2 TRBJ2-1 TRBV19 TGTGCCAGTAGTATTCAGTCCGCGGGAGGGCTAATGGATGAGCAGTTCTTC CASSIQSAGGLMDEQFF
. TRBD1 TRBJ2-7 TRBV7-2 TGTGCCAGCAGCTTACAACAGGGGTACTACGAGCAGTACTTC CASSLQQGYYEQYF
. TRBD1 TRBJ1-1 TRBV11-2 TGTGCCAGCAGCCTCTGGGACACCAGACAGGGGGACACTGAAGCTTTCTTT CASSLWDTRQGDTEAFF
. TRBD1 TRBJ1-6 TRBV5-1 TGCGCCAGCAGCCCGGGACAGGGGGCTATCCCGGAACCCCTCCACTTT CASSPGQGAIPEPLHF
. TRBD1 TRBJ1-3 TRBV9 TGTGCCAGCAGCGTCTCAGGGGGATCTGGAAACACCATATATTTT CASSVSGGSGNTIYF
few . TRBJ1-1 TRBV6-5 TGTGCCAGCAGCACCCGTTGGGGGGAGAACACTGAAGCTTTCTTT CASSTRWGENTEAFF
. . TRBJ2-5 TRBV14 TGTGCCAGCAGCCAAGGAGGGTACGGGGAGCAGTACTTC CASSQGGYGEQYF
. . TRBJ1-1 TRBV14 TGTGCCAGCAGCCGAACAATGAACACTGAAGCTTTCTTT CASSRTMNTEAFF
. TRBD1 TRBJ1-1 TRBV5-1 TGCGCCAGCAGCTTGAGGGACAGGGGACTGAACACTGAAGCTTTCTTT CASSLRDRGLNTEAFF
. . TRBJ2-7 TRBV5-4 TGTGCCAGCAGCACCGGAAGGGACTTAAACTACGAGCAGTACTTC CASSTGRDLNYEQYF
. . TRBJ1-4 TRBV18 TGTGCCAGCTCACCGGGACTTAATGAAAAACTGTTTTTT CASSPGLNEKLFF
. . TRBJ1-2 TRBV27 TGTGCCAGCATTACCTTGGAGGGGCCCTTCCGTGGCTACACCTTC CASITLEGPFRGYTF